The clone carrying this TCR beta chain was counted a single time. Generated by immunoSEQ multiplex PCR, the TCRdb table keeps only in-frame clones and is missing some. Of about 9,500 clones listed, around 69% are singletons. The sample comes from a study of ipilimumab plus nivolumab after autologous stem cell transplantation. Here the sequenced sample was PBMCs, taken in a trial of ipilimumab plus nivolumab as post-transplant consolidation. This clonotype was obtained from a female donor with multiple myeloma.

CDR3 sequence: CASSLSGFGTEAFF. The CDR3 nucleotides are TGCGCCAGCAGCTTGTCGGGGTTCGGCACTGAAGCTTTCTTT. The chain combines TRBV5-1 with TRBJ1-1; D ambiguous. Per the germline V gene, CDR1 is SGHRS and CDR2 is YFSETQ. The CDR3 sequence is 14 residues long. V was trimmed by 1 base and J by 4 bases, leaving 11 bases between them.